This entry features one TCR beta chain sequence. Its antigen is still unknown. These data belong to a study of T cells after yellow fever vaccination. Whole-study context: Where fractions had low cell numbers, libraries were prepared from them with the SMART-Seq v4 Ultra Low Input RNA kit. Study-wide results and limits: Clonotypes found in both CD4 and CD8 compartments made up a small share. Most clones from primary vaccination were detected again post-booster (about 96% CD4, 70% to 90% CD8).

5'RACE template switching generated TCR cDNA, adding a universal primer site and UMIs. TCRdb processed the 5' RACE reads anew with MiXCR; each CDR3 protein has one entry. Among approximately 300,000 distinct CDR3 sequences listed, 13% were seen once. The V end was cut by 5 bases, the J end by 1 base, with 5 bases between. Per the germline V gene, CDR1 is SGHVS and CDR2 is FQNEAQ. This CDR3 comprises 12 residues. Sequencing was performed on CD4+ T cells sorted from PBMCs, taken 45 days after the yellow fever booster vaccination. This TCR derives from a man aged 25 to 40 who received the YFV17D yellow fever vaccine. The rearrangement links TRBV7-8 to TRBJ2-5, with D unclear. CDR3 DNA: TGTGCCAGCAGCCGAGCCCAAGAGACCCAGTACTTC. Its protein product is CASSRAQETQYF. The full variable domain, with the rest looked up from reference TRBV7-8 and TRBJ2-5, is GAGVSQSPRYKVAKRGQDVALRCDPISGHVSLFWYQQALGQGPEFLTYFQNEAQLDKSGLPSDRFFAERPEGSVSTLKIQRTQQEDSAVYLCASSRAQETQYFGPGTRLLVL.